A selection of T cell receptor beta chains follows, all from one sample in a study of Ad26.COV2.S vaccination and SARS-CoV-2 variants. Produced via immunoSEQ multiplex PCR; TCRdb's table is partial and in-frame only. The sample includes roughly 400,000 clones, roughly 91% seen only once; the top ten take about 4.5%. The material sequenced was peripheral blood, taken in a trial of Ad26.COV2.S vaccine versus placebo. Receptors were obtained from a person aged 18 to 59 who received the Ad26.COV2.S COVID-19 vaccine or a placebo. The CDR3 runs from the conserved cysteine through the conserved F or W. D genes are given only for firm matches. The size entry is marked missing in some rows and otherwise reads once, few, many or a size class.

D	V	J	size	CDR3
NA	TRBV7-9	TRBJ2-3	NA	CASRGDPSGTDTQYF
NA	TRBV12-3/TRBV12-4	TRBJ2-3	once	CASSLGGTQYF
NA	TRBV7-2	TRBJ1-1	few	CASSFNSMNTEAFF
NA	TRBV6-2/TRBV6-3	TRBJ1-2	NA	CASSPGNNYGYTF
NA	TRBV10-3	TRBJ2-7	NA	CAISEQDTFSYEQYF
NA	TRBV19	TRBJ2-7	NA	CASSIGGFSYEQYF
TRBD1	TRBV30	TRBJ2-6	NA	CAWSTQGAHVLTF
NA	TRBV6-2/TRBV6-3	TRBJ2-7	NA	CASSPGPYEQYF
NA	TRBV6-2/TRBV6-3	TRBJ1-5	few	CASSYVGLQPQHF
TRBD2	TRBV5-1	TRBJ2-7	NA	CASSRLAVREQYF
NA	TRBV30	TRBJ2-1	NA	CAYLPGERTYNEQFF
TRBD1	TRBV7-8	TRBJ1-5	NA	CASSLLARTGSNQPQHF
TRBD1	TRBV27	TRBJ1-1	NA	CASSLGTGVTEAFF
TRBD2	TRBV4-3	TRBJ2-1	once	CTSSRTVAGVDEQFF
NA	TRBV5-6	TRBJ2-3	NA	CASSYLSTDTQYF
TRBD2	TRBV5-1	TRBJ2-1	NA	CASSLVGLESTNEQFF
NA	TRBV12-2	TRBJ2-5	NA	CASRSGVETQYF
NA	TRBV6-1	TRBJ1-1	once	CASSDPLGVAFF
NA	TRBV11-2	TRBJ1-6	NA	CASSLDLAVHLHF
NA	TRBV5-1	TRBJ1-1	NA	CASSLSSGGAFEAFF
TRBD1	TRBV27	TRBJ1-5	NA	CATKESGGLQPQHF
TRBD1	TRBV19	TRBJ2-1	few	CASSISGDRGYNEQFF
NA	TRBV7-8	TRBJ2-2	NA	CASFGDPGGELFF
NA	TRBV2	TRBJ2-1	NA	CASSEESVYNEQFF
NA	TRBV27	TRBJ2-7	once	CASSPDNSEYEQYF
TRBD1	TRBV7-2	TRBJ1-2	NA	CASSLDGTVANYGYTF
NA	TRBV28	TRBJ2-5	NA	CASRQTVPETQYF
TRBD1	TRBV14	TRBJ2-7	NA	CASSQGQGAAYF
TRBD2	TRBV27	TRBJ2-7	NA	CASSFTSGPSYEQYF
NA	TRBV7-6	TRBJ2-2	NA	CASSLGGRRTGELFF
NA	TRBV9	TRBJ2-3	NA	CASSVFQGDMDTQYF
TRBD1	TRBV6-5	TRBJ2-7	NA	CASSTSGQGYEQYF
NA	TRBV7-9	TRBJ2-7	NA	CASSLSIYEQYF
NA	TRBV7-9	TRBJ2-1	NA	CASSLVGNNEQFF
NA	TRBV6-2/TRBV6-3	TRBJ2-2	NA	CASSLDSGELFF
NA	TRBV5-5	TRBJ2-5	NA	CASSLPRLRETQYF
TRBD2	TRBV4-1	TRBJ2-7	NA	CASSQATSGRTYEQYF
NA	TRBV5-1	TRBJ2-1	NA	CASSLGQGLEQFF
TRBD1	TRBV19	TRBJ1-5	few	CASSNSRTGGGQPQHF
NA	TRBV10-3	TRBJ2-7	NA	CAISDTGGLLDEQYF
NA	TRBV6-2/TRBV6-3	TRBJ1-2	NA	CASSSSGTSPYGYGYTF
TRBD2	TRBV2	TRBJ2-2	once	CASGTSGTAGELFF
TRBD2	TRBV7-3	TRBJ2-1	NA	CASSPTSVNLAYNEQFF
NA	TRBV29-1	TRBJ1-2	NA	CSALDRSFYGYTF
NA	TRBV6-1	TRBJ2-7	NA	CASSDIQHGEQYF
TRBD1	TRBV5-4	TRBJ2-7	NA	CASSLQGAADEQYF
NA	TRBV7-9	TRBJ1-3	NA	CASSLGVSSGNTIYF
TRBD2	TRBV6-1	TRBJ2-1	NA	CASSEALAGGREQFF
NA	TRBV7-2	TRBJ2-3	NA	CASSPTLGGADTQYF
NA	TRBV6-1	TRBJ2-7	NA	CASSETVSYEQYF
NA	TRBV27	TRBJ2-7	NA	CASSFIVGSRYEQYF
TRBD1	TRBV3-1/TRBV3-2	TRBJ1-5	NA	CASSQTTGGSQPQHF
NA	TRBV20-1	TRBJ2-7	NA	CSARETQQYF
TRBD2	TRBV12-3/TRBV12-4	TRBJ2-1	few	CASSAGRANEQFF
TRBD2	TRBV7-2	TRBJ2-1	few	CASSLDATGATSGIFF
NA	TRBV25-1	TRBJ1-2	NA	CASSEFRRSGYTF
TRBD2	TRBV7-9	TRBJ2-1	NA	CASSPIGQREASEQFF
NA	TRBV9	TRBJ2-3	once	CASSVQVADTQYF
NA	TRBV7-2	TRBJ1-3	NA	CASSPWGGNGNTIYF
NA	TRBV3-1/TRBV3-2	TRBJ1-6	NA	CASSLGTLDSPLHF